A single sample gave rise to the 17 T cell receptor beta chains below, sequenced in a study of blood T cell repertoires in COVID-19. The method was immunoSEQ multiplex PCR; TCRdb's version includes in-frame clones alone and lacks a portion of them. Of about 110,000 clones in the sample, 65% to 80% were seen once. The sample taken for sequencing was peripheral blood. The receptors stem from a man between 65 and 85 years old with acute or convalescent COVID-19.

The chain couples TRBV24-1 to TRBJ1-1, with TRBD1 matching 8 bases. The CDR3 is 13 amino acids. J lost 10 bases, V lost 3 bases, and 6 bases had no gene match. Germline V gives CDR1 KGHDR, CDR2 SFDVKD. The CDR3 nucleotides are TGTGCCACCAGTGATGGTCAGGGGGCAGGAGCTTTCTTT. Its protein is CATSDGQGAGAFF.

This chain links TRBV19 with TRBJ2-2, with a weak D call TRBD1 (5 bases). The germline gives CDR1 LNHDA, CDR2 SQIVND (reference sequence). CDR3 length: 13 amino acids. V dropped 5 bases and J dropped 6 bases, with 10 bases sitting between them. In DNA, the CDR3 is TGTGCCAGTAGTTCCCAGGGTTCCGGGGAGCTGTTTTTT. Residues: CASSSQGSGELFF.

The CDR3 region is CASSQDLISFYEQYF. The CDR3 coding sequence is TGTGCCAGCAGCCAAGATCTTATTAGCTTCTACGAGCAGTACTTC. V is TRBV3-1 (or the pseudogene TRBV3-2) and J is TRBJ2-7; D gene unclear. This CDR3 is built from 15 residues. V lost 0 bases and J 3 bases, leaving 12 bases between the germline ends. CDR1 and CDR2 from the germline V gene are LGHDT and YNNKEL (reference sequence).

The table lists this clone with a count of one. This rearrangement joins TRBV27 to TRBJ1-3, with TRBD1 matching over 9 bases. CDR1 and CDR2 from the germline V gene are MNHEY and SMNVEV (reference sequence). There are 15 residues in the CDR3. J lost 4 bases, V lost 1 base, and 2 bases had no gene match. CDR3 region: CASSLFTGGGNTIYF. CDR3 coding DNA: TGTGCCAGCAGTTTATTCACAGGGGGCGGAAACACCATATATTTT.

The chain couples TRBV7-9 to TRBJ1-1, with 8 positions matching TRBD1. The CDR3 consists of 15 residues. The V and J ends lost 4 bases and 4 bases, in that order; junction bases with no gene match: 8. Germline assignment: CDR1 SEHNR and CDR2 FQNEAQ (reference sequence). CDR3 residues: CASSSYGQGATEAFF. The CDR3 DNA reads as TGTGCCAGCAGCTCATACGGGCAGGGGGCCACTGAAGCTTTCTTT.

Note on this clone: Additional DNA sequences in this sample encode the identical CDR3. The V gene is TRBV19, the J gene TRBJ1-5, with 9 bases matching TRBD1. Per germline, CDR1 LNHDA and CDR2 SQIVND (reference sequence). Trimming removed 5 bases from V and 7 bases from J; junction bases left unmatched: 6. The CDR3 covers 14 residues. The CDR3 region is CASSGTGGRQPQHF. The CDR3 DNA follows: TGTGCCAGTAGTGGAACAGGGGGCAGGCAGCCCCAGCATTTT.

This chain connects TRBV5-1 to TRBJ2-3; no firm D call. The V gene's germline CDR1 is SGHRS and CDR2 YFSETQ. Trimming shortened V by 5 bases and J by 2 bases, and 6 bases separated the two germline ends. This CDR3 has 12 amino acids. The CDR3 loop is CASSGTTDTQYF. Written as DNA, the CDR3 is TGCGCCAGCAGTGGCACCACAGATACGCAGTATTTT.

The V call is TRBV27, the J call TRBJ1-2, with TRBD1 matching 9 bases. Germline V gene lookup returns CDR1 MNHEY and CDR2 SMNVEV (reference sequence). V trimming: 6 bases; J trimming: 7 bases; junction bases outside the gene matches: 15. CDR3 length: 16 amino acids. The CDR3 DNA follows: TGTGCCAGCAGCCTTTACCCGCCGGGACAGGGAGGTGGCTACACCTTC. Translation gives CASSLYPPGQGGGYTF.

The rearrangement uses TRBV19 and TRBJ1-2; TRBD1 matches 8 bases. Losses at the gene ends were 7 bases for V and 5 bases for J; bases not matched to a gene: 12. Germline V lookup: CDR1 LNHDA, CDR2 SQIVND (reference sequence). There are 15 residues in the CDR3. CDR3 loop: CASTIPGQVLYGYTF. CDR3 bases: TGTGCCAGTACCATCCCGGGACAGGTCCTATATGGCTACACCTTC.

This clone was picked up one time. The CDR3 coding sequence is TGTGCCAGCAGCTTCCGACTAAACCCCACACGGGCAGATACGCAGTATTTT. Encoded protein: CASSFRLNPTRADTQYF. The chain couples TRBV7-3 to TRBJ2-3; the D gene is possibly TRBD2 (5 bases). The CDR3 totals 17 residues. Germline values: CDR1 SGHTA, CDR2 FQGTGA. V was shortened by 3 bases and J by 4 bases, with 20 bases between the two germline ends.

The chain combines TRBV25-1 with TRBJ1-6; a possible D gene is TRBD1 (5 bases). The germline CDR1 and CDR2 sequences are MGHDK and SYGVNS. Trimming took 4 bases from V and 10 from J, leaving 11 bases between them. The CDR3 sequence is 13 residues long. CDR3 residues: CASSGQGESPLHF. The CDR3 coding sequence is TGTGCCAGCAGTGGTCAGGGTGAGTCACCCCTCCACTTT.

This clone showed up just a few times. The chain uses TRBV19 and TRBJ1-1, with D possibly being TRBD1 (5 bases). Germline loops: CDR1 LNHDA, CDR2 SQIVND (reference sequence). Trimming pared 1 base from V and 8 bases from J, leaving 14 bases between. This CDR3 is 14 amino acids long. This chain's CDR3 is CASSIGWGRLEAFF. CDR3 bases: TGTGCCAGTAGTATAGGATGGGGCAGACTGGAAGCTTTCTTT. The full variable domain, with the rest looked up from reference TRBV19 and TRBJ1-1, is DGGITQSPKYLFRKEGQNVTLSCEQNLNHDAMYWYRQDPGQGLRLIYYSQIVNDFQKGDIAEGYSVSREKKESFPLTVTSAQKNPTAFYLCASSIGWGRLEAFFGQGTRLTVV.

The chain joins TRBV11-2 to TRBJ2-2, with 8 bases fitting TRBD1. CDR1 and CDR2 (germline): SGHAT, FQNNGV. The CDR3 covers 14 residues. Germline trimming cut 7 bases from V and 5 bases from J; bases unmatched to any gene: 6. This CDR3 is CASNRQGNTGELFF. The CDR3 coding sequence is TGTGCCAGCAATCGACAGGGGAATACCGGGGAGCTGTTTTTT.

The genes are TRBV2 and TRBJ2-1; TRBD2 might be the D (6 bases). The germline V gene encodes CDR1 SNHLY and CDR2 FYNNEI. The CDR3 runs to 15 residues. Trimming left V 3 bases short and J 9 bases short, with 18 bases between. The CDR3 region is CASSETRGELGEQFF. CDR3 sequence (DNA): TGTGCCAGCAGTGAGACTAGAGGGGAATTAGGTGAGCAGTTCTTC. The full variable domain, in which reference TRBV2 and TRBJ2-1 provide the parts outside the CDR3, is EPEVTQTPSHQVTQMGQEVILRCVPISNHLYFYWYRQILGQKVEFLVSFYNNEISEKSEIFDDQFSVERPDGSNFTLKIRSTKLEDSAMYFCASSETRGELGEQFFGPGTRLTVL.

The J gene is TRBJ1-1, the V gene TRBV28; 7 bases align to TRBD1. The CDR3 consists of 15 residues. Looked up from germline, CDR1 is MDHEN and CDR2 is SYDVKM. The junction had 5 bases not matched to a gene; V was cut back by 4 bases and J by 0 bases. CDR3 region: CASSSPTGLNTEAFF. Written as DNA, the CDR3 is TGTGCCAGCAGTTCACCGACAGGGCTGAACACTGAAGCTTTCTTT.

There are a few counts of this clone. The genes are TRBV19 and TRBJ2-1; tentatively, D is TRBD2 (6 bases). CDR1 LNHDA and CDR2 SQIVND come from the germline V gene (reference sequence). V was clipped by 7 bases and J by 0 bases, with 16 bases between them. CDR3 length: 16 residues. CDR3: CASTKSTSSSYNEQFF. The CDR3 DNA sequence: TGTGCCAGTACTAAGTCCACTAGCTCCTCCTACAATGAGCAGTTCTTC.

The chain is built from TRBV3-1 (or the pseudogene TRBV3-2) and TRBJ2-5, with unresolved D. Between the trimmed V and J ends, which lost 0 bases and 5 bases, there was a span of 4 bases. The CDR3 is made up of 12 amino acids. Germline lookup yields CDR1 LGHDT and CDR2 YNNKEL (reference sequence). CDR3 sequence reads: CASSQDQETQYF. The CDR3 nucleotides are TGTGCCAGCAGCCAAGATCAGGAGACCCAGTACTTC.